A single sample is the source of the 20 T cell receptor beta chains below, sequenced in a study of shared clonotypes between healthy human individuals. Sequenced by immunoSEQ multiplex PCR; TCRdb stores in-frame clones only, minus some. Of about 770,000 clones in the sample, 72% were seen once. The specimen sequenced was memory CD4+ T cells sorted from blood. Indicated subset: CD45RA-negative fraction. The origin of the receptors is a woman under 40 in good health.

The chain has TRBV7-2 and TRBJ2-1, with D perhaps TRBD1 (5 bases). Germline-derived CDR1 and CDR2 are SGHTA and FQGNSA. CDR3 size: 15 residues. The V gene lost 5 bases and the J gene lost 4 bases, with 15 bases spanning the gap. This CDR3 is CASSQTALTYNEQFF. CDR3 coding DNA: TGTGCCAGCAGCCAGACAGCTCTGACTTACAATGAGCAGTTCTTC.

The gene calls are TRBV7-9 and TRBJ2-2; D ambiguous. Trimming removed 8 bases from V and 7 bases from J, with 14 bases in between. This CDR3 has 13 residues. The germline V gene encodes CDR1 SEHNR and CDR2 FQNEAQ (reference sequence). The CDR3 is CASPPMASGELFF. CDR3 DNA: TGTGCCAGCCCACCGATGGCCAGCGGGGAGCTGTTTTTT.

The rearrangement links TRBV7-2 to TRBJ1-5; D is unresolved. With 0 bases removed from V and 5 bases from J, the gap between germline ends came to 5 bases. The length of the CDR3 is 13 residues. In germline, CDR1 is SGHTA, CDR2 FQGNSA. This CDR3 reads CASSLAMDQPQHF. Written as DNA, the CDR3 is TGTGCCAGCAGCTTAGCGATGGATCAGCCCCAGCATTTT.

The CDR3 DNA follows: TGCGCCAGCAGCGGGACTGGTAATGAAAAACTGTTTTTT. Its protein product is CASSGTGNEKLFF. The chain is built from TRBV4-1 and TRBJ1-4; tentative D call: TRBD1 (5 bases). The V and J ends lost 5 bases and 4 bases respectively, with 8 bases between them. CDR1 is MGHRA and CDR2 is YSYEKL in the germline V gene. There are 13 residues in the CDR3.

The chain joins TRBV28 to TRBJ1-3, with a possible D match to TRBD1 (6 bases). The CDR3 loop spans 14 amino acids. V gave up 8 bases and J gave up 1 base, with 12 bases separating them. Germline V gives CDR1 MDHEN, CDR2 SYDVKM. CDR3 protein: CASGWGHSGNTIYF. The CDR3 DNA is TGTGCCAGCGGGTGGGGACATTCTGGAAACACCATATATTTT.

This clone was found many times. V is TRBV7-2 and J is TRBJ2-2, with 12 bases matching TRBD2. The V and J ends lost 5 bases and 7 bases, in that order; junction bases with no gene match: 5. Germline CDR1 reads SGHTA; CDR2 reads FQGNSA. This CDR3 comprises 15 residues. CDR3 sequence reads: CASSPGLAGNGELFF. The DNA for the CDR3 is TGTGCCAGCAGCCCGGGACTAGCGGGTAACGGGGAGCTGTTTTTT. The full variable domain, in which reference TRBV7-2 and TRBJ2-2 provide the parts outside the CDR3, is GAGVSQSPSNKVTEKGKDVELRCDPISGHTALYWYRQSLGQGLEFLIYFQGNSAPDKSGLPSDRFSAERTGGSVSTLTIQRTQQEDSAVYLCASSPGLAGNGELFFGEGSRLTVL.

The chain uses TRBV28 and TRBJ2-1, with D uncertain. V was cut by 8 bases and J by 0 bases, with 17 bases left in between. CDR3 size: 16 residues. Germline lookup yields CDR1 MDHEN and CDR2 SYDVKM. The CDR3 bases are TGTGCCAGCCAGCTAGGGCCCCTTAGCTCCTACAATGAGCAGTTCTTC. Its protein is CASQLGPLSSYNEQFF.

The chain combines TRBV5-1 with TRBJ2-5; D gene uncertain. Germline loops: CDR1 SGHRS, CDR2 YFSETQ. The CDR3 length is 14 residues. Trimming removed 3 bases from V and 5 bases from J, with 14 bases in between. In DNA form, the CDR3 reads TGCGCCAGCAGCTATCCGTCAGGTGGGGAGACCCAGTACTTC. As protein: CASSYPSGGETQYF.

This chain uses TRBV9 with TRBJ2-1; 7 bases agree with TRBD2. V dropped 7 bases and J dropped 9; count of bases not matched to a gene: 13. The CDR3 runs 14 residues. Germline V gene lookup returns CDR1 SGDLS and CDR2 YYNGEE. The CDR3 DNA follows: TGTGCCAGCGCCATGACTAGCTTCGTCGCTGAGCAGTTCTTC. It yields the protein CASAMTSFVAEQFF.

The genes are TRBV18 and TRBJ2-7; D may be TRBD2 (5 bases). Trimming shortened V by 4 bases and J by 0 bases, and 10 bases separated the two germline ends. Looked up from germline, CDR1 is KGHSH and CDR2 is LQKENI. CDR3 length: 14 residues. CDR3 in amino acids: CASSQFAGSYEQYF. DNA for the CDR3: TGTGCCAGCTCACAATTTGCGGGCTCCTACGAGCAGTACTTC.

The chain links TRBV19 to TRBJ1-2; D is unresolved. Germline assignment: CDR1 LNHDA and CDR2 SQIVND (reference sequence). The CDR3 loop spans 14 amino acids. Trimming took 3 bases from V and 4 from J, leaving 12 bases between them. CDR3 residues: CASSMVSVVYGYTF. The CDR3 nucleotides read TGTGCCAGTAGTATGGTCAGCGTTGTCTATGGCTACACCTTC.

The chain couples TRBV29-1 to TRBJ1-5, with 7 bases lining up with TRBD1. V lost 7 bases and J lost 4; bases outside the gene matches: 4. Germline CDR1 and CDR2: SQVTM and ANQGSEA. The CDR3 is made up of 12 amino acids. CDR3 region: CSAGDSNQPQHF. The CDR3 bases are TGCAGCGCTGGGGACAGTAATCAGCCCCAGCATTTT. The full variable domain, with the rest looked up from reference TRBV29-1 and TRBJ1-5, is SAVISQKPSRDICQRGTSLTIQCQVDSQVTMMFWYRQQPGQSLTLIATANQGSEATYESGFVIDKFPISRPNLTFSTLTVSNMSPEDSSIYLCSAGDSNQPQHFGDGTRLSIL.

This clone was recorded at least ten times. This chain links TRBV7-2 with TRBJ2-1; the D gene is possibly TRBD1 (5 bases). Germline V gives CDR1 SGHTA, CDR2 FQGNSA. This CDR3 is built from 15 residues. V lost 5 bases and J 5 bases, leaving 16 bases between the germline ends. This CDR3 reads CASSPGWGRDNEQFF. CDR3 bases: TGTGCCAGCAGCCCTGGCTGGGGCAGAGACAATGAGCAGTTCTTC.

V and J are TRBV28 and TRBJ1-2; 7 nucleotides agree with TRBD1. Trimming took 6 bases from V and 3 from J; bases not matched to a gene: 13. Germline CDR1 is MDHEN and CDR2 is SYDVKM. This CDR3 spans 16 amino acids. CDR3 residues: CASSPNRGLIYYGYTF. CDR3 bases: TGTGCCAGCAGCCCAAACAGGGGTCTCATTTACTATGGCTACACCTTC.

CDR3 bases: TGCAGCGTGCTAGGGTCTCGCGAGCAGTACTTC. As protein: CSVLGSREQYF. The V call is TRBV29-1, the J call TRBJ2-7; D not certain. The CDR3 runs to 11 residues. Germline V gene data show CDR1 as SQVTM and CDR2 as ANQGSEA. Trimming took 6 bases from V and 6 from J, leaving 12 bases between them.

CDR3 bases: TGTGCCAGCAGCTTCCCGGGACACCAAGAGACCCAGTACTTC. Amino acids: CASSFPGHQETQYF. The chain recombines TRBV28 with TRBJ2-5, with D perhaps assigned TRBD1 or TRBD2 (5 bases each). Between the trimmed V and J ends, which lost 6 bases and 0 bases, there was a span of 11 bases. CDR1 MDHEN and CDR2 SYDVKM come from the germline V gene. The CDR3 covers 14 residues.

The V and J genes are TRBV19 and TRBJ1-5; no firm D call. The CDR3 extends over 16 amino acids. Trimming left V 4 bases short and J 0 bases short, with 13 bases between. The germline CDR1 and CDR2 sequences are LNHDA and SQIVND (reference sequence). The CDR3 coding sequence is TGTGCCAGTAGTACGTTGACCACTTATAGCAATCAGCCCCAGCATTTT. It encodes CASSTLTTYSNQPQHF.

The gene calls are TRBV11-3 and TRBJ2-7; maybe TRBD2 (6 bases). The CDR3 sequence is 13 residues long. The germline CDR1 and CDR2 sequences are SGHNT and YENEEA. V was clipped by 10 bases and J by 0 bases, with 13 bases between them. The CDR3 sequence is CATAGSGSYEQYF. DNA of the CDR3: TGTGCCACCGCGGGTAGCGGCTCCTACGAGCAGTACTTC.

This clone appeared many times. Other nucleotide sequences from this sample produce the same CDR3. The chain carries TRBV5-1 and TRBJ2-1; 9 nucleotides align to TRBD1. Trimming at V came to 3 bases and at J to 6 bases, leaving 1 base not matched to a gene. Germline CDR1 SGHRS, CDR2 YFSETQ. The CDR3 contains 13 residues. CDR3 DNA sequence: TGCGCCAGCAGCTCGACAGGGGGCAATGAGCAGTTCTTC. Protein sequence: CASSSTGGNEQFF.

The V and J genes are TRBV30 and TRBJ1-4; tentative D call: TRBD1 (5 bases). Germline values: CDR1 GTSNPN, CDR2 SVGIG (reference sequence). V was cut by 4 bases and J by 5 bases, with 8 bases left in between. The CDR3 contains 12 residues. DNA for the CDR3: TGTGCCTGGAACCGGGGGAATGAAAAACTGTTTTTT. Its translation: CAWNRGNEKLFF.